This T cell receptor beta chain was observed in a study of T cell responses to AZD1222 COVID-19 vaccine. Produced via immunoSEQ multiplex PCR; TCRdb's table is partial and in-frame only. The sample records some 280,000 clones, about 94% being singletons. Worth noting for this clone: What it binds is not known.

Study-level results: Regions 160-218 and 743-854 dominated among vaccine-associated CD4 TCRs spanning spike.

This CDR3 has 11 residues. Per the germline V gene, CDR1 is DFQATT and CDR2 is SNEGSKA (reference sequence). V lost 2 bases and J 4 bases, leaving 3 bases between the germline ends. The J gene is TRBJ2-1, the V gene TRBV20-1; D gene uncertain. The sequence came from an adult who received the AZD1222 COVID-19 vaccine. The sequencing used peripheral blood, collected 28 days after the second AZD1222 dose. The CDR3 nucleotides are TGCAGTGCTAGATTTTACAATGAGCAGTTCTTC. It is translated as CSARFYNEQFF.